Sequencing of this TCR beta chain was carried out in a study of spatial heterogeneity in lung cancer. Study conclusions and caveats: Resection saw ubiquitous expanded tumor TCRs appear in blood more than follow-up did.

Time point reported: sample taken at primary tumor resection. Unsorted whole RNA samples from tumor, nontumor lung or frozen PBMC were sequenced. Every TCR cDNA molecule carried a tag that served as a unique molecular identifier. Using its own MiXCR run on the 5' RACE reads, TCRdb lists one record per CDR3 protein. The sample gives about 38,000 distinct CDR3 sequences, around 7% of which show up once; around 30% is in the top ten. This clonotype was counted a few times. Its antigen is as yet unknown. This CDR3 spans 16 amino acids. Germline CDR1 is DFQATT and CDR2 is SNEGSKA (reference sequence). Germline trimming cut 6 bases from V and 6 bases from J; bases unmatched to any gene: 13.

This material consisted of PBMCs, taken at surgery. The sequence was collected from a male donor with early-stage non-small cell lung cancer. The chain uses TRBV20-1 and TRBJ2-1, with 11 bases lining up with TRBD1. CDR3 sequence: CSATNPGQGVLNEQFF. CDR3 sequence (DNA): TGCAGTGCAACCAATCCGGGACAGGGGGTTCTCAATGAGCAGTTCTTC.